This TCR beta chain was identified during a study of shared clonotypes between healthy human individuals. Background on the study: Three plates each covered CD4 naive and memory; CD8 naive two, CD8 memory one.

Donors comprised healthy HIV-negative adults lacking recent acute infections or vaccinations. Per the germline V gene, CDR1 is SGHVS and CDR2 is FQNEAQ. The CDR3 totals 13 residues. V lost 5 bases, J lost 2 bases, and 2 bases stayed unmatched. Original handling: Filtering of immunoSEQ junctional sequences could not match full-length read filtering. The assay was immunoSEQ multiplex PCR, and TCRdb's table has in-frame clones only and misses some. That table is the source of V, J and clone size, and D and trimming were worked out from the DNA. The sample consists of over 850,000 clones, 75% to 80% of them appearing once.

Sample: memory CD4+ T cells from PBMCs. Subset noted: CD45RA-negative fraction. This sequence joins TRBV7-8 and TRBJ2-7; 8 bases align to TRBD1. This TCR derives from a man younger than 30 in good health. Some clones in this sample may be carry-over from other donors' samples. CDR3 sequence (DNA): TGTGCCAGCAGCCGGACAGGGACCTACGAGCAGTACTTC. Its protein is CASSRTGTYEQYF.